One sample yielded the 25 T cell receptor beta chains listed below, sequenced in a study of radiotherapy plus CTLA-4 blockade in lung cancer. TCRdb's copy holds only in-frame clones and misses some; the assay was immunoSEQ multiplex PCR. The sample consists of roughly 120,000 clones, roughly 80% of them appearing once. Sequencing was performed on peripheral blood, taken from a patient treated with radiotherapy plus ipilimumab. These receptors were taken from a human donor with non-small cell lung cancer who had a partial response to radiotherapy plus ipilimumab.

The CDR3 nucleotides are TGTGCCAGCGTCGTAGGGGGCAACTCTGGAAACACCATATATTTT. Translated, it gives CASVVGGNSGNTIYF. J is TRBJ1-3 and V is TRBV28; 7 bases are a match to TRBD1. The CDR3 runs to 15 residues. V shed 8 bases, J shed 0 bases, and the junction held 7 bases outside the gene matches. CDR1 and CDR2 from the germline V gene are MDHEN and SYDVKM.

The V call is TRBV15, the J call TRBJ1-5, with 10 bases fitting TRBD1. Germline V CDR1 and CDR2: LNHNV, YYDKDF (reference sequence). The CDR3 contains 22 residues. V lost 3 bases and J lost 0; bases outside the gene matches: 20. CDR3 nucleotides: TGTGCCACCAGCAGGGGGGTCGGGGCCGGGACAGGGGTACTTACTAGCAATCAGCCCCAGCATTTT. It encodes CATSRGVGAGTGVLTSNQPQHF.

The chain is built from TRBV6-1 and TRBJ1-5; 10 bases map to TRBD1. The trim removed 2 bases at V and 0 bases at J, leaving 10 bases unmatched. CDR1 MNHNS and CDR2 SASEGT come from the germline V gene. This CDR3 spans 19 amino acids. DNA of the CDR3: TGTGCCAGCAGTGAATATGGGAGGACAGGGGGTAATAGCAATCAGCCCCAGCATTTT. Amino acids: CASSEYGRTGGNSNQPQHF.

The chain is built from TRBV5-1 and TRBJ1-2, with 7 bases lining up with TRBD1. The V gene end was trimmed by 2 bases and the J gene end by 1 base; junction bases not matched to a gene: 5. The V gene's germline CDR1 is SGHRS and CDR2 YFSETQ. The CDR3 sequence is 15 residues long. CDR3 protein: CASSFTGDYNYGYTF. In DNA, the CDR3 is TGCGCCAGCAGCTTCACAGGGGATTATAACTATGGCTACACCTTC.

This rearrangement joins TRBV28 to TRBJ1-2, with D perhaps TRBD1 (6 bases). The germline CDR1 and CDR2 sequences are MDHEN and SYDVKM. Trimming removed 4 bases from V and 7 bases from J, with 16 bases in between. This CDR3 has 14 amino acids. CDR3 bases: TGTGCCAGCAGTTCAGGGGTAGTTATAAGTGGCTACACCTTC. Translated, it gives CASSSGVVISGYTF.

V usage is TRBV5-1 and J usage is TRBJ2-5; TRBD2 agrees at 7 bases. This CDR3 region has 14 residues. J gave up 2 bases and V 6 bases, and 7 bases lay outside the gene matches. The V gene's germline CDR1 is SGHRS and CDR2 YFSETQ. CDR3 loop: CASKVGGRQETQYF. CDR3 nucleotide sequence: TGCGCCAGCAAGGTGGGAGGGAGACAAGAGACCCAGTACTTC.

This clone was seen more than once but under ten times. V is TRBV2 and J is TRBJ2-2; 8 bases are shared with TRBD2. Germline lookup yields CDR1 SNHLY and CDR2 FYNNEI. V shed 3 bases and J 7 bases; nucleotides not matched to a gene: 7. The CDR3 has 15 residues. The CDR3 sequence: CASSEEAGVHGELFF. In DNA form, the CDR3 reads TGTGCCAGCAGTGAGGAAGCGGGAGTTCACGGGGAGCTGTTTTTT.

This clone has only a few counts. The gene calls are TRBV19 and TRBJ1-4; tentatively, D is TRBD1 (5 bases). Germline loops: CDR1 LNHDA, CDR2 SQIVND (reference sequence). This CDR3 comprises 15 residues. The V end lost 4 bases, the J end lost 4 bases, and 13 bases lay between the germline ends. CDR3 nucleotide sequence: TGTGCCAGTAGTACTTCCGGGACTGGTAATGAAAAACTGTTTTTT. It is translated as CASSTSGTGNEKLFF.

The chain recombines TRBV5-6 with TRBJ2-1; 8 nucleotides match TRBD2. Germline V gives CDR1 SGHDT, CDR2 YYEEEE. The CDR3 has 15 residues. Losses at the gene ends were 1 base for V and 4 bases for J; bases not matched to a gene: 4. The CDR3 DNA reads as TGTGCCAGCAGCTTGACTAGCGGAGATTACAATGAGCAGTTCTTC. Protein product: CASSLTSGDYNEQFF.

This sequence joins TRBV28 and TRBJ1-5; 7 nucleotides agree with TRBD1. The CDR3 has 16 amino acids. The germline gives CDR1 MDHEN, CDR2 SYDVKM. Trimming cost V 5 bases and J 2 bases; bases outside gene matches: 9. DNA of the CDR3: TGTGCCAGCAGTACGAGACAGGGAAAGGGCAATCAGCCCCAGCATTTT. Protein: CASSTRQGKGNQPQHF.

J is TRBJ2-7 and V is TRBV6-9; tentative D call: TRBD2 (5 bases). Germline-derived CDR1 and CDR2 are MNHGY and SVAAGI. The CDR3 contains 15 residues. Trimming shortened V by 0 bases and J by 0 bases, and 9 bases separated the two germline ends. The CDR3 nucleotides are TGTGCCAGCAGTTATTCCCCTACTAGCTCCTACGAGCAGTACTTC. As protein: CASSYSPTSSYEQYF.

This clone was observed once. J is TRBJ1-5 and V is TRBV10-2, with no clear D. V was trimmed by 3 bases and J by 5 bases, leaving 8 bases between them. The CDR3 has 13 residues. Germline V CDR1 and CDR2: WSHSY, SAAADI. DNA of the CDR3: TGCGCCAGCAGTGAAAGGGAGGATCAGCCCCAGCATTTT. This sequence encodes CASSEREDQPQHF.

This clone was observed a few times. The DNA of the CDR3 is TGTGCCAGCAGCCAAGATCCCCTAGCGGGACATGCGAACACCGGGGAGCTGTTTTTT. Its protein is CASSQDPLAGHANTGELFF. The gene calls are TRBV4-2 and TRBJ2-2, with 9 bases matching TRBD2. The CDR3 extends over 19 amino acids. With 0 bases clipped from V and 0 bases from J, the junction kept 8 bases outside the gene matches. The germline V gene has CDR1 LGHNA and CDR2 YNFKEQ.

The chain uses TRBV6-6 and TRBJ1-1, with D tentatively TRBD1 (6 bases). With 6 bases removed from V and 7 bases from J, the gap between germline ends came to 9 bases. Germline-derived CDR1 and CDR2 are MNHNY and SVGAGI (reference sequence). CDR3 length: 11 residues. CDR3 amino acids: CASSDRSEAFF. CDR3 coding DNA: TGTGCCAGCAGCGACAGGAGTGAAGCTTTCTTT.

This clone has only one observation. The gene calls are TRBV28 and TRBJ1-1; 7 bases agree with TRBD1. Germline values: CDR1 MDHEN, CDR2 SYDVKM. The CDR3 is made up of 13 amino acids. The J segment lost 7 bases and the V segment lost 6 bases, leaving 8 bases of the junction unmatched. The CDR3 DNA follows: TGTGCCAGCAGAACGGGACAGAGGATTGAAGCTTTCTTT. Translated: CASRTGQRIEAFF.

V usage is TRBV5-1 and J usage is TRBJ1-2; the D is unclear. V was cut by 0 bases and J by 1 base, with 4 bases left in between. This CDR3 is 13 amino acids long. CDR1 and CDR2 from the germline V gene are SGHRS and YFSETQ. Here the CDR3 DNA reads TGCGCCAGCAGCTTGGAGAGTAACTATGGCTACACCTTC. As protein: CASSLESNYGYTF.

The chain employs TRBV30 and TRBJ2-3, with 8 nucleotides matching TRBD1. The CDR3 has 13 residues. After removal of 2 bases from V and 9 bases from J, the junction contained 7 bases not matched to a gene. The germline V gene has CDR1 GTSNPN and CDR2 SVGIG (reference sequence). The CDR3 DNA is TGTGCCTGGAGTCCCTACAGGGGGGCCACGCAGTATTTT. Its protein is CAWSPYRGATQYF.

This chain connects TRBV4-2 to TRBJ1-5, with 7 bases fitting TRBD1. Trimming cost V 0 bases and J 3 bases; bases outside gene matches: 2. The CDR3 has 15 amino acids. CDR1 is LGHNA, CDR2 YNFKEQ, per germline. The CDR3 protein is CASSQDDRDNQPQHF. The CDR3, as DNA: TGTGCCAGCAGCCAAGATGACAGGGACAATCAGCCCCAGCATTTT.

A word on this clone: One end of the junction does not line up with germline, which may come from a read error. The chain links TRBV6-5 to TRBJ1-2, with TRBD1 identical over 9 bases. In germline, CDR1 is MNHEY, CDR2 SVGAGI. The CDR3 consists of 14 residues. CDR3 DNA: TGTGCCAGCAGCCACCCCAAACTGGACAGGGGAATTTCATTC. Translated, it gives CASSHPKLDRGISF.

This clone was seen more than once but under ten times. The chain links TRBV6-5 to TRBJ1-1; a possible D gene is TRBD1 (6 bases). In germline, CDR1 is MNHEY, CDR2 SVGAGI. The V end lost 10 bases, the J end lost 4 bases, and 10 bases lay between the germline ends. CDR3 size: 11 residues. CDR3 loop: CAMKTGTEAFF. For the CDR3, the DNA is TGTGCCATGAAGACAGGCACTGAAGCTTTCTTT.

This chain connects TRBV28 to TRBJ1-5; no definite D call. Germline assignment: CDR1 MDHEN and CDR2 SYDVKM. The V and J ends lost 3 bases and 5 bases respectively, with 5 bases between them. This CDR3 contains 12 residues. CDR3 coding DNA: TGTGCCAGCAGTTTGTACTATCAGCCCCAGCATTTT. Its translation: CASSLYYQPQHF.

This clone was detected only a few times. The J gene is TRBJ2-7, the V gene TRBV5-6; the D gene is possibly TRBD1 (6 bases). Per the germline V gene, CDR1 is SGHDT and CDR2 is YYEEEE. Trimming stripped 2 bases from V and 3 bases from J, with 12 bases between. This CDR3 has 14 residues. The CDR3 protein is CASSFRTADYEQYF. CDR3 sequence (DNA): TGTGCCAGCAGCTTCCGGACAGCAGACTACGAGCAGTACTTC.

V and J are TRBV6-5 and TRBJ2-6; D remains unclear. Germline CDR1 is MNHEY and CDR2 is SVGAGI. There are 14 residues in the CDR3. V was trimmed by 5 bases and J by 0 bases, leaving 5 bases between them. CDR3 sequence reads: CASSEISGANVLTF. DNA for the CDR3: TGTGCCAGCAGTGAGATCTCTGGGGCCAACGTCCTGACTTTC.

The rearrangement joins TRBV28 to TRBJ2-3; 13 positions match TRBD2. Looked up from germline, CDR1 is MDHEN and CDR2 is SYDVKM. The CDR3 contains 17 residues. With 3 bases clipped from V and 6 bases from J, the junction kept 9 bases outside the gene matches. The CDR3 DNA reads as TGTGCCAGCAGTTTCCGGACTAGCGGGGGTGGCTGGGATACGCAGTATTTT. It translates to CASSFRTSGGGWDTQYF. The full variable domain, rest sourced from reference TRBV28 and TRBJ2-3, is DVKVTQSSRYLVKRTGEKVFLECVQDMDHENMFWYRQDPGLGLRLIYFSYDVKMKEKGDIPEGYSVSREKKERFSLILESASTNQTSMYLCASSFRTSGGGWDTQYFGPGTRLTVL.

The rearrangement links TRBV9 to TRBJ2-3; D ambiguous. Germline-derived CDR1 and CDR2 are SGDLS and YYNGEE. The CDR3 length is 15 residues. The V end was cut by 0 bases, the J end by 5 bases, with 13 bases between. The CDR3 sequence: CASSVAYAAQDTQYF. The CDR3 DNA sequence: TGTGCCAGCAGCGTAGCTTATGCGGCCCAAGATACGCAGTATTTT.